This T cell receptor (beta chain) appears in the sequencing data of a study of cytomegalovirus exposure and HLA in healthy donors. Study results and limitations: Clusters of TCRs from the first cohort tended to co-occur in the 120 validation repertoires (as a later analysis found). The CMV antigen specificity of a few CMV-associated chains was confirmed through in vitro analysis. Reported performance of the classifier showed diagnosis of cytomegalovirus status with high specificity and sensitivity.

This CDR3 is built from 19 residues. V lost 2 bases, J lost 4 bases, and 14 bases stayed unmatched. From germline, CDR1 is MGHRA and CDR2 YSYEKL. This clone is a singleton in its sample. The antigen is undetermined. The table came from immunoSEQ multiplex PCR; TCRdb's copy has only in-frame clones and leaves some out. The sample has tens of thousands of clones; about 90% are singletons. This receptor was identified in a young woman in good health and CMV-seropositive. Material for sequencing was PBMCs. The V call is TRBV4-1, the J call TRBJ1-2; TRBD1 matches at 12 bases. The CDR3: CASSQFRPGQGARSYGYTF. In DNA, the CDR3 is TGCGCCAGCAGCCAATTCAGACCGGGACAGGGGGCGCGAAGCTATGGCTACACCTTC.